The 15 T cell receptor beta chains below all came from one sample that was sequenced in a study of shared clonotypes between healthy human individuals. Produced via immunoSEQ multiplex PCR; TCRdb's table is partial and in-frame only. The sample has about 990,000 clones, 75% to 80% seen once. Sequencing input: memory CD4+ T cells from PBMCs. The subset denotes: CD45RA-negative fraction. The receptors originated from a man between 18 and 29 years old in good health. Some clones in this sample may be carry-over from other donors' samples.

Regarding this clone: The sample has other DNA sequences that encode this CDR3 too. Written as DNA, the CDR3 is TGCGCCAGCAGCCTGGGAATTTCCGGGGCCAACGTCCTGACTTTC. Protein sequence: CASSLGISGANVLTF. This chain uses TRBV5-1 with TRBJ2-6; no firm D call. V was clipped by 4 bases and J by 4 bases, with 12 bases between them. CDR1 and CDR2 from the germline V gene are SGHRS and YFSETQ. The CDR3 length is 15 residues.

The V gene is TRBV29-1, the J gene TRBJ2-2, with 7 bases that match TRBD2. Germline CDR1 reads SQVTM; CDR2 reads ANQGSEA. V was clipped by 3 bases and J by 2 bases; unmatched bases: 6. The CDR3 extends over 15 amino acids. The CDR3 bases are TGCAGCGTTGAGGGGCGGGGGACCAACACCGGGGAGCTGTTTTTT. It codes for CSVEGRGTNTGELFF.

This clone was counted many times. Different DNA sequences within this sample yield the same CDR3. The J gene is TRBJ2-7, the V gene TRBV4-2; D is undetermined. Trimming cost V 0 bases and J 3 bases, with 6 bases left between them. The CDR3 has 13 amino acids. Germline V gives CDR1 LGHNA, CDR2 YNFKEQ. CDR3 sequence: CASSQDIGYEQYF. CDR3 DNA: TGTGCCAGCAGCCAAGATATCGGCTACGAGCAGTACTTC.

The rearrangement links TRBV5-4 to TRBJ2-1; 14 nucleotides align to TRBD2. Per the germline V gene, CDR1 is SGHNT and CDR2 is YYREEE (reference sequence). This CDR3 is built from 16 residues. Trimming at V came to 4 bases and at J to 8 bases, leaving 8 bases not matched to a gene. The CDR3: CASSPGTSGSFYEQFF. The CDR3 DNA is TGTGCCAGCAGCCCGGGGACTAGCGGGAGTTTCTATGAGCAGTTCTTC. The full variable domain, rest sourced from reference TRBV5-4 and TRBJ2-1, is ETGVTQSPTHLIKTRGQQVTLRCSSQSGHNTVSWYQQALGQGPQFIFQYYREEENGRGNFPPRFSGLQFPNYSSELNVNALELDDSALYLCASSPGTSGSFYEQFFGPGTRLTVL.

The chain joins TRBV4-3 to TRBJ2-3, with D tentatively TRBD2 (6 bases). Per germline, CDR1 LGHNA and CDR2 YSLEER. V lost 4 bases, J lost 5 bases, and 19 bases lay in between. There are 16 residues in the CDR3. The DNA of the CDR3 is TGCGCCAGCAGCCCACTGGGGGGAGAAGGTGGAGATACGCAGTATTTT. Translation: CASSPLGGEGGDTQYF.

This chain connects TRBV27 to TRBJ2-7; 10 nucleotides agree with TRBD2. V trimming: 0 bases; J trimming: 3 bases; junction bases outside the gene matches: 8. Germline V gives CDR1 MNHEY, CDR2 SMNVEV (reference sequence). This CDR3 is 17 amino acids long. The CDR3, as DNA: TGTGCCAGCAGTTTATCGGGAATAGCGGGAGGTTTCTACGAGCAGTACTTC. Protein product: CASSLSGIAGGFYEQYF.

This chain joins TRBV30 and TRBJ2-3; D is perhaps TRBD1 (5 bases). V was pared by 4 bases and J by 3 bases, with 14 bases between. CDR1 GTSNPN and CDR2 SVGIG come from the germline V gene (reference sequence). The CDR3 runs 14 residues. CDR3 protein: CAWIPTGATDTQYF. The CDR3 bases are TGTGCCTGGATTCCCACAGGAGCAACAGATACGCAGTATTTT.

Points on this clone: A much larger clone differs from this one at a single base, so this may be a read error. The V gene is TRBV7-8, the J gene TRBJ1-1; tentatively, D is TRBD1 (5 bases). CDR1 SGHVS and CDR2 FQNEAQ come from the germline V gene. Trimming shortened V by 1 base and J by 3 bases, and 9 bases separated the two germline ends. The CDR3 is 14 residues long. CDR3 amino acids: CASSLVGGDTEAFF. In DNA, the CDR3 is TGTGCCAGCAGCTTAGTGGGGGGGGACACTGAAGCTTTCTTT.

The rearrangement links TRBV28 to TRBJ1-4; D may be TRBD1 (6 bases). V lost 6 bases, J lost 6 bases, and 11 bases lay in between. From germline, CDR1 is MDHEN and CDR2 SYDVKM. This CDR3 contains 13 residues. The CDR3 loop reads CASSWGGDEKLFF. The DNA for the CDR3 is TGTGCCAGCAGCTGGGGGGGCGATGAAAAACTGTTTTTT.

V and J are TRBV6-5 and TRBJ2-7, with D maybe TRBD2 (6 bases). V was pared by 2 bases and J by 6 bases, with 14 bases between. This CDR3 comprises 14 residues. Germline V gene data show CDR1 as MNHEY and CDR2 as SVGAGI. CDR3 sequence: CASSYLRLGSEQYF. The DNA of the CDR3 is TGTGCCAGCAGTTACCTCCGACTAGGTTCCGAGCAGTACTTC.

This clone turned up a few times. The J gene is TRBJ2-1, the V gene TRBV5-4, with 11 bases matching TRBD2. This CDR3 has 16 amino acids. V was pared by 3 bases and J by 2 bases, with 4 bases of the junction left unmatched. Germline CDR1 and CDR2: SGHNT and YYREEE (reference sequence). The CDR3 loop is CASSSTSGKTYNEQFF. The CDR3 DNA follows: TGTGCCAGCAGCTCGACTAGCGGGAAGACCTACAATGAGCAGTTCTTC.

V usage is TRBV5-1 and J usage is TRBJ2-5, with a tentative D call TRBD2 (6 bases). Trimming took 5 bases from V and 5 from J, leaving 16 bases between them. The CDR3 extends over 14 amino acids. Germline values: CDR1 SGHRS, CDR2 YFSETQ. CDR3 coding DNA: TGCGCCAGCAGTCGTGGGGGGAGCCCGGAGACCCAGTACTTC. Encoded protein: CASSRGGSPETQYF.

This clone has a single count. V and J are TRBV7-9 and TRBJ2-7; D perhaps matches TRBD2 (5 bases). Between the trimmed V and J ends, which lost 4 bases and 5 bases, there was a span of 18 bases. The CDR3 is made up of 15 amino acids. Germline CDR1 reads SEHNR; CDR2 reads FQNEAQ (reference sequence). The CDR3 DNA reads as TGTGCCAGCAGCTCCCCCAGCGGAAACTTCAACGAGCAGTACTTC. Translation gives CASSSPSGNFNEQYF.

The CDR3 coding sequence is TGTGCCAGCAGCCCCCGACCGGGACAGGGAAGCAATGAGCAGTTCTTC. Amino acid sequence: CASSPRPGQGSNEQFF. This sequence joins TRBV11-1 and TRBJ2-1; TRBD1 agrees at 9 bases. The CDR3 extends over 16 amino acids. Germline V gene lookup returns CDR1 SGHAT and CDR2 FQDESV (reference sequence). Unmatched junction bases numbered 11, after V lost 5 bases and J lost 6 bases.

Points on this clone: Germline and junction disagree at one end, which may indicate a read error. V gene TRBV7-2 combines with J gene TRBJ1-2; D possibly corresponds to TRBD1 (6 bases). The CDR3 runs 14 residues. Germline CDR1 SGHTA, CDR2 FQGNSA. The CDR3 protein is CASSLDRANYGYTF. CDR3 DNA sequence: TGTGCCAGCAGCTTAGACAGGGCTAATTATGGCTACACCTTC.